In its sample, the clone carrying this T cell receptor (beta chain) is medium-sized. Its target is unknown. Preparing the TCRbeta library involved the use of unique molecular identifiers. A single record per CDR3 protein comes from TCRdb applying MiXCR to the PCR reads. The table records some 6,000 distinct CDR3 sequences, roughly 16% of them present only once. The data derive from a study of T-cell reconstitution after alpha-beta-depleted transplantation in children. Study-wide results and limits: Where alpha-beta T cells came from about two months after transplant was reportedly several hundred expanded graft clones. Some patients' high day-60 TCRbeta diversity was attributed to recipient cells surviving conditioning.

The origin of this receptor is a male patient younger than 18 who had a stem cell transplant for acute myeloid leukemia, so the T cells may come from the graft donor. This material consisted of PBMCs, mostly from graft donor cells, taken 60 days after TCRalphabeta/CD19-depleted stem cell transplant.

Here the CDR3 DNA reads TGTGCCACCATGGGCCATACCGGGGAGCTGTTTTTT. It is translated as CATMGHTGELFF. The chain couples TRBV11-2 to TRBJ2-2; no clear D gene. Germline assignment: CDR1 SGHAT and CDR2 FQNNGV. V was clipped by 10 bases and J by 5 bases, with 11 bases between them. The CDR3 covers 12 residues.